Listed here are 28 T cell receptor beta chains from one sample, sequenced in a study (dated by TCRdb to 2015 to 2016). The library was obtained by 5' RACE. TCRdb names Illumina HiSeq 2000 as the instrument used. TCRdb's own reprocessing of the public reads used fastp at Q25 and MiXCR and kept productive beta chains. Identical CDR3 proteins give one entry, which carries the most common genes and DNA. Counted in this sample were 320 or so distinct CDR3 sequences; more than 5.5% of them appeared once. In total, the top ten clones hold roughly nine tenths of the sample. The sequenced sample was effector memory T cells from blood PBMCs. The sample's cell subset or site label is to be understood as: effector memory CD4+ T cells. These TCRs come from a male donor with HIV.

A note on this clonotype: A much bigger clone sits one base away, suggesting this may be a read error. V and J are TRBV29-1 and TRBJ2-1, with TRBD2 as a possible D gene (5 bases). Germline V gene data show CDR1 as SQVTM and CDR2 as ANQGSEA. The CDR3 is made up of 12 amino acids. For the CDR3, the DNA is TGCAGCATTGAAGAATCGGGGAATGAGCAGTTCTTC. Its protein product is CSIEESGNEQFF.

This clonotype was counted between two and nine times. CDR3 in amino acids: CASWDYNEQFF. CDR3 coding DNA: TGTGCCAGCTGGGACTACAATGAGCAGTTCTTC. This rearrangement joins TRBV6-1 to TRBJ2-1, with unresolved D. CDR1 and CDR2 (germline): MNHNS, SASEGT. Trimming took 8 bases from V and 3 from J, leaving 5 bases between them. The CDR3 runs 11 residues.

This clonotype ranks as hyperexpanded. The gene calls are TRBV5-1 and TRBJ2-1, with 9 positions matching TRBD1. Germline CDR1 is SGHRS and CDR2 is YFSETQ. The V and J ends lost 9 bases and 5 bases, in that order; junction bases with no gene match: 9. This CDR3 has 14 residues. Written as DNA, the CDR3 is TGCGCCACCCGCAGCGGGACAGGGAACAATGAGCAGTTCTTC. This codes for CATRSGTGNNEQFF.

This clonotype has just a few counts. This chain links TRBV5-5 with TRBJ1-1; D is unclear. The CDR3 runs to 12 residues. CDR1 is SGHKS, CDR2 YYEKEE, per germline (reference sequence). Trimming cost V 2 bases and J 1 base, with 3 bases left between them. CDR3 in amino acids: CASSFGNTEAFF. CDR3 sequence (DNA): TGTGCCAGCAGCTTCGGGAACACTGAAGCTTTCTTT.

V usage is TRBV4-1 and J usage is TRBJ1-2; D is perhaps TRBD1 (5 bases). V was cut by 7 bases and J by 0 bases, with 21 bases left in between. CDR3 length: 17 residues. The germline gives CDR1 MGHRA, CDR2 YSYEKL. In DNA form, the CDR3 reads TGCGCCAGCACACACCCCGCGAAGGGGATGACTAACTATGGCTACACCTTC. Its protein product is CASTHPAKGMTNYGYTF.

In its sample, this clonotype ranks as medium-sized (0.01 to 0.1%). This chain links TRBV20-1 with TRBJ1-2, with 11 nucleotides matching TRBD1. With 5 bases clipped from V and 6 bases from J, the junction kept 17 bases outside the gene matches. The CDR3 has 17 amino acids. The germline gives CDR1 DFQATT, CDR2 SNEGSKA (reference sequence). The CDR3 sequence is CSAGIRTGGASGDGYTF. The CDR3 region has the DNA TGCAGTGCTGGGATTCGGACAGGGGGCGCCTCTGGTGATGGCTACACCTTC.

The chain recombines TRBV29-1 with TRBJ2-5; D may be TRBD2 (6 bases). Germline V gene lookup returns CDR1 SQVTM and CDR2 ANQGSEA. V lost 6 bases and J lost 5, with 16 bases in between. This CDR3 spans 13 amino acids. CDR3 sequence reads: CSVDAGLGETQYF. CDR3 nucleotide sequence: TGCAGCGTCGACGCGGGGTTAGGGGAGACCCAGTACTTC.

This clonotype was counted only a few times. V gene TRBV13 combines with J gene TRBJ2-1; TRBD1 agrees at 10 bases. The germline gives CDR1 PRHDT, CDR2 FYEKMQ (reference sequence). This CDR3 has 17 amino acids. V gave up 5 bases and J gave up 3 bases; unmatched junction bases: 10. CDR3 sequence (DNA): TGTGCCAGCAGCGCAGGACGTGGGACAGGGGTCTACAATGAGCAGTTCTTC. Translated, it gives CASSAGRGTGVYNEQFF.

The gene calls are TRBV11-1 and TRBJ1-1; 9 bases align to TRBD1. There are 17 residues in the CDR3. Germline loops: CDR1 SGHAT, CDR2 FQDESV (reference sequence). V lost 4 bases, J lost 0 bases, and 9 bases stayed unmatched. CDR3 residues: CASSYRQGVNLNTEAFF. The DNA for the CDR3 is TGTGCCAGCAGCTACCGACAGGGGGTTAATCTGAACACTGAAGCTTTCTTT.

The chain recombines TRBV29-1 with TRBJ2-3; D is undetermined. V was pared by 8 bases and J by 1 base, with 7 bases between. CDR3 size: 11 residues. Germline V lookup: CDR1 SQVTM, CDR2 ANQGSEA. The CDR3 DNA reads TGCAGCTCCCGGGGCACAGATACGCAGTATTTT. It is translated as CSSRGTDTQYF.

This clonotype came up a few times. The CDR3 loop is CASSLRRNNTGELFF. The CDR3 DNA sequence: TGCGCCAGCAGCTTACGCAGGAACAACACCGGGGAGCTGTTTTTT. The rearrangement uses TRBV5-1 and TRBJ2-2; D uncertain. Germline V gives CDR1 SGHRS, CDR2 YFSETQ. The CDR3 contains 15 residues. The V end lost 2 bases, the J end lost 2 bases, and 10 bases lay between the germline ends.

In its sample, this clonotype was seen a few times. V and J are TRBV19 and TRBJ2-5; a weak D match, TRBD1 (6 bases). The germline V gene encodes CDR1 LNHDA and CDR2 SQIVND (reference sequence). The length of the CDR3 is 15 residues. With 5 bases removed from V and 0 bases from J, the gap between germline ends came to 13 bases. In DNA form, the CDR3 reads TGTGCCAGTAGTCCAGGACAGTCGTACCAAGAGACCCAGTACTTC. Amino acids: CASSPGQSYQETQYF.

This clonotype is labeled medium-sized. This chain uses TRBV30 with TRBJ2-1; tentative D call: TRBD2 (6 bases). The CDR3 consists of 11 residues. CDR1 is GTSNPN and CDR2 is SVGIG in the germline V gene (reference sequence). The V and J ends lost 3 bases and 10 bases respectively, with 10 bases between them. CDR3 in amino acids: CAWSWTTEQFF. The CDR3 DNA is TGTGCCTGGAGCTGGACTACCGAGCAGTTCTTC. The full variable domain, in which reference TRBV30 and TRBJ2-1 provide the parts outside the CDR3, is SQTIHQWPATLVQPVGSPLSLECTVEGTSNPNLYWYRQAAGRGLQLLFYSVGIGQISSEVPQNLSASRPQDRQFILSSKKLLLSDSGFYLCAWSWTTEQFFGPGTRLTVL.

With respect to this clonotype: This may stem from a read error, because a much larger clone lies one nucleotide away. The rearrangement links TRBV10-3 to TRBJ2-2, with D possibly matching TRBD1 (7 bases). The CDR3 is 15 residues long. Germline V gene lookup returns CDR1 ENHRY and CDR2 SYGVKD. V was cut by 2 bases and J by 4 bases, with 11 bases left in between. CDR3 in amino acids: CAISEPQGGTGELFF. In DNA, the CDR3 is TGTGCCATCAGTGAGCCCCAGGGGGGCACCGGGGAGCTGTTTTTT.

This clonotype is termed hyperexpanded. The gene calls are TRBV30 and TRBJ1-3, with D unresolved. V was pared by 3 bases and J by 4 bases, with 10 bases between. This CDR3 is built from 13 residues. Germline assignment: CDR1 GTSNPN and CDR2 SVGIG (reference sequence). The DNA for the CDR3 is TGTGCCTGGAGGGCGAGGGCAGGAAACACCATATATTTT. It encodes CAWRARAGNTIYF.

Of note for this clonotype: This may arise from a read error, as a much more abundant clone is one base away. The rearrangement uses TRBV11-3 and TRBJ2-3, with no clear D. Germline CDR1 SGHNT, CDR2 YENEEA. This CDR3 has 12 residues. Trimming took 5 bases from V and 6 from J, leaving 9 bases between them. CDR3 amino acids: CASSKGIDTQYF. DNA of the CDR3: TGTGCCAGCAGCAAAGGGATTGATACGCAGTATTTT.

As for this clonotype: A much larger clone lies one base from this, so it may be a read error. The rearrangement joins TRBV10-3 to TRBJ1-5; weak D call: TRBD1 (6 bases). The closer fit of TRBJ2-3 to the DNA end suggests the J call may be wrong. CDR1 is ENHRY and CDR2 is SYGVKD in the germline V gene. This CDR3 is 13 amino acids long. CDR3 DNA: TGTGCCATCAGTGCTGGACAGAATCAGCCCCAGTATTTT. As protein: CAISAGQNQPQYF.

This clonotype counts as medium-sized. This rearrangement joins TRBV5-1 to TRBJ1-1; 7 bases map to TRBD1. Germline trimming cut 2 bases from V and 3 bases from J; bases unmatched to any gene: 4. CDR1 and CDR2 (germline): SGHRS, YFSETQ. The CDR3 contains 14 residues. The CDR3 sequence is CASSFQGEDTEAFF. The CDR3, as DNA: TGCGCCAGCAGCTTCCAGGGGGAGGACACTGAAGCTTTCTTT.

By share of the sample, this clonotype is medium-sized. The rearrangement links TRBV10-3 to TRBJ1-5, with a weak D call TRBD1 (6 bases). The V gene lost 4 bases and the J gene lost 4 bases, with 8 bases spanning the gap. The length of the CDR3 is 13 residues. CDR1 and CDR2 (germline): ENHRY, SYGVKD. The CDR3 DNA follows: TGTGCCATCAGTGCTGGACAGAATCAGCCCCAGCATTTT. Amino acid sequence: CAISAGQNQPQHF.

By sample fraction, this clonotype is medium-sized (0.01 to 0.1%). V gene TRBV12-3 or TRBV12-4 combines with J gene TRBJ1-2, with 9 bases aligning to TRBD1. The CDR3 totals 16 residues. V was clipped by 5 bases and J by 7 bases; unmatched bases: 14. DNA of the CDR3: TGTGCCAGCAGTCCAGCACGGGACAGGGCTAAGGGTGGCTACACCTTC. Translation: CASSPARDRAKGGYTF.

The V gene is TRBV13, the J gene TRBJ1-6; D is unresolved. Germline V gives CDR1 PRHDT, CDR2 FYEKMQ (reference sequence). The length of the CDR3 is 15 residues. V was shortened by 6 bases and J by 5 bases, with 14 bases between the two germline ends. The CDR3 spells CASSSHDWDNSPLHF. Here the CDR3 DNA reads TGTGCCAGCAGTTCCCACGACTGGGATAATTCACCCCTCCACTTT.

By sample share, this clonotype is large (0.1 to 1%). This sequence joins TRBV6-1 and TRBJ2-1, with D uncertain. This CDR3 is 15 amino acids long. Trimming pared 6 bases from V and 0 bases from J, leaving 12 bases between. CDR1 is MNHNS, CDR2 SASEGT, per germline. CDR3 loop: CASRGQTRSYNEQFF. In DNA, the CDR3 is TGTGCCAGCAGAGGTCAGACCCGCTCCTACAATGAGCAGTTCTTC.

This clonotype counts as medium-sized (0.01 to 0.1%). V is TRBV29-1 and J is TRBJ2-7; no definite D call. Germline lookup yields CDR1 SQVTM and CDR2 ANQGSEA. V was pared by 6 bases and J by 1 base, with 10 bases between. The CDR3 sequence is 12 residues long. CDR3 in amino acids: CSVRVMSYEQYF. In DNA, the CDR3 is TGCAGCGTAAGGGTTATGTCCTACGAGCAGTACTTC.

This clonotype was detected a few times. The CDR3 here is CASSYVRGGAGELFF. CDR3 DNA: TGTGCCAGCAGCTACGTCAGAGGGGGTGCCGGGGAGCTGTTTTTT. V is TRBV11-2 and J is TRBJ2-2, with a possible D match to TRBD1 (6 bases). In germline, CDR1 is SGHAT, CDR2 FQNNGV. Trimming cost V 4 bases and J 6 bases, with 15 bases left between them. The CDR3 is made up of 15 amino acids.

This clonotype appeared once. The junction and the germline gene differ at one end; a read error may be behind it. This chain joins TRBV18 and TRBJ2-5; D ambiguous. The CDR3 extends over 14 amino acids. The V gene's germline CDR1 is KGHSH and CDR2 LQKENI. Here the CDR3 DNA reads TGTGTCAGCTCACCATTTATCGACGGGGAGACCCAGTACTTC. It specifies CVSSPFIDGETQYF.

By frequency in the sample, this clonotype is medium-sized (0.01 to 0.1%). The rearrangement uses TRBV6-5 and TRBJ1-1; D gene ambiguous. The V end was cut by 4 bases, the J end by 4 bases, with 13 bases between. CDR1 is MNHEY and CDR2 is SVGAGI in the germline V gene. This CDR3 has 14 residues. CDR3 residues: CASSLGGGITEAFF. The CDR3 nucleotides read TGTGCCAGCAGTTTAGGAGGAGGGATCACTGAAGCTTTCTTT.

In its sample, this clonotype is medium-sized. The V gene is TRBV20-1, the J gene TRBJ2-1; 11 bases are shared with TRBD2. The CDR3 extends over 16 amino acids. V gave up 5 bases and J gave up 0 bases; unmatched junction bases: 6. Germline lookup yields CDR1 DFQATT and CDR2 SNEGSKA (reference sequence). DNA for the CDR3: TGCAGTGCTTCCTTAGCGGGGGGGAGCTCCTACAATGAGCAGTTCTTC. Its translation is CSASLAGGSSYNEQFF.

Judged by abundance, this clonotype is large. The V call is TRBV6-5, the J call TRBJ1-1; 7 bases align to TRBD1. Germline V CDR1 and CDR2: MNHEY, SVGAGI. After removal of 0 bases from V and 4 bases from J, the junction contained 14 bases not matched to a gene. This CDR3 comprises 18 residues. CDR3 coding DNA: TGTGCCAGCAGTTACTCTCGGGGAGGGGGCTCTCGTGGCACTGAAGCTTTCTTT. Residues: CASSYSRGGGSRGTEAFF.